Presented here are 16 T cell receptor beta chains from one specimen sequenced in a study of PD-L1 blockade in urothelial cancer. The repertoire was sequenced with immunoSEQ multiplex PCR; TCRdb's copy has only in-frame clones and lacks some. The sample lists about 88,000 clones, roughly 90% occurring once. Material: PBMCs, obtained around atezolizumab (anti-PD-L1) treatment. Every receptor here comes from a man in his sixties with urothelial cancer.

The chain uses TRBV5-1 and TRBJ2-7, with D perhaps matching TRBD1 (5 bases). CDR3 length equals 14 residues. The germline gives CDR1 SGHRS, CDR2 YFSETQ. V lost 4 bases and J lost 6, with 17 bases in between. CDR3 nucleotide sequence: TGCGCCAGCAGCCGCCTAGGACCACAGGCCGAGCAGTACTTC. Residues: CASSRLGPQAEQYF.

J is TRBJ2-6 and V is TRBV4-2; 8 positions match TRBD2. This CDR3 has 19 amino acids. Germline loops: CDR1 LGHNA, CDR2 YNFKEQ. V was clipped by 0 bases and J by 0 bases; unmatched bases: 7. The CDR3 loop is CASSQDRSGSYSGANVLTF. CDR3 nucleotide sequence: TGTGCCAGCAGCCAAGATCGGAGCGGGAGTTACTCTGGGGCCAACGTCCTGACTTTC.

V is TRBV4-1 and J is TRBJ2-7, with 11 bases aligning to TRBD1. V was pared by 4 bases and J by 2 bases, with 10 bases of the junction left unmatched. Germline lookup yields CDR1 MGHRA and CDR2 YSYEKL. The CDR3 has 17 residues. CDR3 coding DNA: TGCGCCAGCAGCCTCGCGGCGTGGGGACAGGGGGCCTACGAGCAGTACTTC. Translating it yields CASSLAAWGQGAYEQYF.

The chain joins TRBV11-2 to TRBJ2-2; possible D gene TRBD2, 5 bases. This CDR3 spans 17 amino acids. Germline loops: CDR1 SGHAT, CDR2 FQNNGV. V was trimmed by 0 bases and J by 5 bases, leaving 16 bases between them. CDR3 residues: CASSLDRDSVETGELFF. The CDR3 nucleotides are TGTGCCAGCAGCTTAGATCGTGATAGCGTAGAGACCGGGGAGCTGTTTTTT.

CDR3 region: CASSLGSSEKLFF. In nucleotides, the CDR3 is TGCGCCAGCAGCTTGGGGAGTTCGGAAAAACTGTTTTTT. This chain links TRBV5-1 with TRBJ1-4; D gene ambiguous. Per the germline V gene, CDR1 is SGHRS and CDR2 is YFSETQ. This CDR3 has 13 residues. V shed 0 bases and J shed 8 bases, with 8 bases lying between them.

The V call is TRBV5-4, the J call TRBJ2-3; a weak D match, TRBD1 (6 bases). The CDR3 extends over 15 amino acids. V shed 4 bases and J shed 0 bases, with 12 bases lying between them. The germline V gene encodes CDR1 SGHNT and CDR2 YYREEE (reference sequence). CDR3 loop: CASSKDSSSTDTQYF. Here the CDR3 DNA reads TGTGCCAGCAGCAAGGACAGCTCTAGCACAGATACGCAGTATTTT.

CDR3 sequence: CASSLDGRANQPQHF. In DNA, the CDR3 is TGTGCCAGCAGCTTAGATGGGAGGGCCAATCAGCCCCAGCATTTT. The chain carries TRBV11-2 and TRBJ1-5; D gene unclear. The CDR3 spans 15 residues. Trimming removed 0 bases from V and 3 bases from J, with 9 bases in between. Germline V gene sequence: CDR1 SGHAT, CDR2 FQNNGV.

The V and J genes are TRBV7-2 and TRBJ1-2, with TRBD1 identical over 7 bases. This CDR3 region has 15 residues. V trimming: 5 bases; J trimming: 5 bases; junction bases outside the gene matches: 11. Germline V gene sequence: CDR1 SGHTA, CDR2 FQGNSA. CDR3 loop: CASSPEGTVVYGYTF. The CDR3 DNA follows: TGTGCCAGCAGCCCGGAGGGGACAGTGGTATATGGCTACACCTTC.

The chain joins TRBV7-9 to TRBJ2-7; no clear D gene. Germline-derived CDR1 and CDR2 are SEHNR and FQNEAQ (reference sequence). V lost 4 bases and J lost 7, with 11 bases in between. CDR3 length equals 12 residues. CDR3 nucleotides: TGTGCCAGCAGCTCCGCCAGGTGGGAGCAGTACTTC. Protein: CASSSARWEQYF.

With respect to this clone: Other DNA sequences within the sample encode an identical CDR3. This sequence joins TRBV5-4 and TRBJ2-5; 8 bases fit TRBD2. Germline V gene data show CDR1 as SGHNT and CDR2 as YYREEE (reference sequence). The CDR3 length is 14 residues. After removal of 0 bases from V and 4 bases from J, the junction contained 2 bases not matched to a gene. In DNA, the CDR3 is TGTGCCAGCAGCTTGGCGGGGGGGAGAGAGACCCAGTACTTC. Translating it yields CASSLAGGRETQYF.

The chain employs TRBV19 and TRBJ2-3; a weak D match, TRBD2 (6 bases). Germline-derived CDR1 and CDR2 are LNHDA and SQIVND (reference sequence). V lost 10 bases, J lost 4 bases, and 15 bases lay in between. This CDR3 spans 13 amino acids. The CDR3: CATRETRADTQYF. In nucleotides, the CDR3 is TGTGCCACGCGGGAAACTAGAGCAGATACGCAGTATTTT.

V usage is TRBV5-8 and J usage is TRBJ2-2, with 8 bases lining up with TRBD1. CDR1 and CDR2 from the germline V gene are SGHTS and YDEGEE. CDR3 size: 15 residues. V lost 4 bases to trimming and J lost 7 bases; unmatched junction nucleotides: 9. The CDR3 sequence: CASSPRAGGYGELFF. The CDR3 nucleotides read TGTGCCAGCAGCCCGAGGGCAGGGGGCTACGGGGAGCTGTTTTTT.

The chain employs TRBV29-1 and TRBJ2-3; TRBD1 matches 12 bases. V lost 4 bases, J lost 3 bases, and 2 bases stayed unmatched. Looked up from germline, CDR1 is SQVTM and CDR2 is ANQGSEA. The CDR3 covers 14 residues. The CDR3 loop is CSVGDRGPTDTQYF. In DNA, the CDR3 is TGCAGCGTTGGGGACAGGGGGCCTACAGATACGCAGTATTTT.

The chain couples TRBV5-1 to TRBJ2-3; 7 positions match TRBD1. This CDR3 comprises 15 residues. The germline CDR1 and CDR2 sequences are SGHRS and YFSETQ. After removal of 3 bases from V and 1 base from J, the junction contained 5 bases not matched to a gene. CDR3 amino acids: CASSSTGARTDTQYF. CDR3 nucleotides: TGCGCCAGCAGCTCAACAGGGGCCCGCACAGATACGCAGTATTTT.

The DNA for the CDR3 is TGCGCCAGCAGCTCGACCGCGGGGGCCACTGAAGCTTTCTTT. This gives the protein CASSSTAGATEAFF. The genes are TRBV5-1 and TRBJ1-1; tentative D call: TRBD1 (6 bases). This CDR3 has 14 residues. V was cut by 3 bases and J by 4 bases, with 13 bases left in between. Germline loops: CDR1 SGHRS, CDR2 YFSETQ.

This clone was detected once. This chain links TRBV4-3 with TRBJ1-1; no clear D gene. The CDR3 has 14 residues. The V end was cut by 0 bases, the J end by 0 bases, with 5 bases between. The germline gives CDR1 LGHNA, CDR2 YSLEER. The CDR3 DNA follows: TGCGCCAGCAGCCAAGAAGCGGTGAACACTGAAGCTTTCTTT. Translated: CASSQEAVNTEAFF.